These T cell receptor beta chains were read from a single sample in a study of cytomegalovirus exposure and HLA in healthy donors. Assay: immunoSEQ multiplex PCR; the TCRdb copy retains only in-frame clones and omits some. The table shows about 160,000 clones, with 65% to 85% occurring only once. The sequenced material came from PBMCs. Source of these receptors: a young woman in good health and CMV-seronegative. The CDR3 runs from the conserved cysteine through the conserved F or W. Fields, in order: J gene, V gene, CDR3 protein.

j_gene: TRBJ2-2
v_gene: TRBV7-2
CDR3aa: CASSSSPNTGELFF

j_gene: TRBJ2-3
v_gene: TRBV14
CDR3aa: CASSKTSTDTQYF

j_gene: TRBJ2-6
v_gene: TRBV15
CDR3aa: CATSRADSSGANVLTF

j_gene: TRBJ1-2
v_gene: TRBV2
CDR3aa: CASSRQSYGYTF

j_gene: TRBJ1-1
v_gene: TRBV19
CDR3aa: CATKQGLGAFF

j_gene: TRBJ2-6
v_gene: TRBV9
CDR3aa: CASSVGLAGYSGANVLTF

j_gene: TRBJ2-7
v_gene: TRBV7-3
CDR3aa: CASSLMGQGAYEQYF

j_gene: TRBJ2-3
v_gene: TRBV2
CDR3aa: CASSDKGAWADTQYF

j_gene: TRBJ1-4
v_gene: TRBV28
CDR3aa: CASRLGRKNEKLFF

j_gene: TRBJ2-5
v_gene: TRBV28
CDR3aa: CASRLTGGGKTQYF

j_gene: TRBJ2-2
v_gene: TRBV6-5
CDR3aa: CASSRDSYTGELFF

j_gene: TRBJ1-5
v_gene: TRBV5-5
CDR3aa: CASSGGTGTGQPQHF

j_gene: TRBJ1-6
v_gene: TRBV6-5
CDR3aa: CASSYWGGWSNSPLHF

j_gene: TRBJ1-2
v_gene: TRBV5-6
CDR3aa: CASSSWTGLYGYTF

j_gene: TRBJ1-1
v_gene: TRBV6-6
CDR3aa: CASIREGKTEAFF

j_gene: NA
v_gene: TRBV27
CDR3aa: CASRSGQGRDEQYF

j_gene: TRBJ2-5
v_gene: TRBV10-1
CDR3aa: CASIKGEETQYF

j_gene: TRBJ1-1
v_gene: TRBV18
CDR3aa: CASSPMGTNTEAFF

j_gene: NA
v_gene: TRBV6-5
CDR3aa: CASSPGGYEQYF

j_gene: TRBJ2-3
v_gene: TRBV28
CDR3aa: CASSPGGSTDTQYF

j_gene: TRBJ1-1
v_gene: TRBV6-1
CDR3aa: CASSNRVTEAFF

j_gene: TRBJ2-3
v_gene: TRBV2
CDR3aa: CASIGQSTDTQYF

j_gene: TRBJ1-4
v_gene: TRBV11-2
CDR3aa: CASSPRVRGEKLFF

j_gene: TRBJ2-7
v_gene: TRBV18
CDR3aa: CASSSRGGPDEQYF

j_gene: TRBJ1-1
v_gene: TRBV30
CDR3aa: CAWSVLLRVGYTEAFF

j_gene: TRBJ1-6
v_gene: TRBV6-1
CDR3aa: CASSPGTGNSPLHF

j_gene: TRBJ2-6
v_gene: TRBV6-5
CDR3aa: CASRDGFSGANGLTF

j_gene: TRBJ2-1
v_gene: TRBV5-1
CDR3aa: CASRASGGSGEQFF